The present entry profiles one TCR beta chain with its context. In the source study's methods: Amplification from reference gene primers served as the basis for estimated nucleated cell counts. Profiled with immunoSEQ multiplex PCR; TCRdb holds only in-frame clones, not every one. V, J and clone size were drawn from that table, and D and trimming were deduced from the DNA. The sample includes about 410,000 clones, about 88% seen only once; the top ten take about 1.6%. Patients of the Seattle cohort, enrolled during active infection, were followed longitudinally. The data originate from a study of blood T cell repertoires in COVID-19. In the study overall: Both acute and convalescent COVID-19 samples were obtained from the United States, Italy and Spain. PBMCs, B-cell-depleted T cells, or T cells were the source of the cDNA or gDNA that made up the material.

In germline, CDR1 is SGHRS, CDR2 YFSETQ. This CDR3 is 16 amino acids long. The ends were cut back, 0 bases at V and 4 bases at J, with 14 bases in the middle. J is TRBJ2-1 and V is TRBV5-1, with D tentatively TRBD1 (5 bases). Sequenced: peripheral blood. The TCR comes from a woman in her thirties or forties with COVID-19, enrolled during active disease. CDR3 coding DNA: TGCGCCAGCAGCTTGGTTCTTCGGCAGGGATACAATGAGCAGTTCTTC. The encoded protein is CASSLVLRQGYNEQFF.